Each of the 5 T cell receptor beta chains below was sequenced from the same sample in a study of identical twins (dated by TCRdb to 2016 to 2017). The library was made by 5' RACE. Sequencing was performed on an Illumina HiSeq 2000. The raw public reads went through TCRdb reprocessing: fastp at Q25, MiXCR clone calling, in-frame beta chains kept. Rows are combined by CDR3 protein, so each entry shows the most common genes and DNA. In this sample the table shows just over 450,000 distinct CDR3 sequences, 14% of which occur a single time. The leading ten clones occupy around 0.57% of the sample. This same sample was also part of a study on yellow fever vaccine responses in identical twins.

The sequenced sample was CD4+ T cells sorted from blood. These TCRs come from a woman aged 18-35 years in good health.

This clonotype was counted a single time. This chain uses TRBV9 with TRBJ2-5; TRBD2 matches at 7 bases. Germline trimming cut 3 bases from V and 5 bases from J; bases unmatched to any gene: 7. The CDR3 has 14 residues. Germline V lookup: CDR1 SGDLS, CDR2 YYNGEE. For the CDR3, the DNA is TGTGCCAGCAGCGCTACGACCGGGGGGGAGACCCAGTACTTC. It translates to CASSATTGGETQYF.

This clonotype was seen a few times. The CDR3 bases are TGTGCCAGCAGCCGACAGCGGGAGATTCGCACAGATACGCAGTATTTT. Protein sequence: CASSRQREIRTDTQYF. The chain has TRBV7-2 and TRBJ2-3, with 8 bases identical to TRBD2. V was pared by 5 bases and J by 1 base, with 8 bases of the junction left unmatched. Germline V gives CDR1 SGHTA, CDR2 FQGNSA. The CDR3 length is 16 residues.

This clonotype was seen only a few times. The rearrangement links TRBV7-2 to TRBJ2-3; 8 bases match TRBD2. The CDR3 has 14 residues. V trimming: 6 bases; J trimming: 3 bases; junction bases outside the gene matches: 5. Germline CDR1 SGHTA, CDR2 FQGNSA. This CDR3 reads CASRRGAQTDTQYF. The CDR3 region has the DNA TGTGCCAGCAGGCGGGGGGCGCAGACAGATACGCAGTATTTT.

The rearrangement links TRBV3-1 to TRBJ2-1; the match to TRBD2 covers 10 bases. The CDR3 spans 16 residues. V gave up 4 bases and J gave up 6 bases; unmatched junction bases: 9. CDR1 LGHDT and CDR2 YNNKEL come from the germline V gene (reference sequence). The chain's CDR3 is CASSRVRTSGTNEQFF. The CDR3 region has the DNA TGTGCCAGCAGCCGCGTCCGGACTAGCGGAACCAATGAGCAGTTCTTC.

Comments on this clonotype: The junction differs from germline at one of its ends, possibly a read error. CDR3 region: CASSQAESSYNSPLRF. In DNA, the CDR3 is TGTGCCAGCAGCCAAGCCGAGAGCTCCTATAATTCACCCCTCCGCTTT. The V and J genes are TRBV3-1 and TRBJ1-6, with no clear D. Germline V gene lookup returns CDR1 LGHDT and CDR2 YNNKEL (reference sequence). CDR3 size: 16 residues.